This TCR beta chain was captured in a study of human T cells and chemical hapten exposure. Turning to the study itself: Predominantly women, the patients had alopecia areata, totalis or universalis. Per-sample TCR yield variation was attributed mainly to small pooled library volume differences.

Via MiXCR, TCRdb re-called the RACE reads, giving one row per CDR3 protein. The sample includes some 52,000 distinct CDR3 sequences, 9.9% of them seen just once. As to this clonotype: The target antigen is unknown.

This CDR3 has 15 residues. The V segment lost 5 bases and the J segment 5 bases; nucleotides outside the gene matches: 8. CDR1 is KGHSH, CDR2 LQKENI, per germline. Time point meaning: patch test 3, about 24 weeks after DPC sensitization. The treatment here: therapeutic diphenylcyclopropenone sensitization with weekly scalp DPC. The study's findings and limits: Once DPC sensitization occurred, TCRs above 1 in 1000 frequency showed no change.

The source is a woman in her thirties or forties with alopecia areata. Some clones in this sample may be carry-over from other donors' samples. Source: whole blood, taken in connection with sensitization to the hapten diphenylcyclopropenone (DPC). V and J are TRBV18 and TRBJ2-2, with TRBD2 identical over 7 bases. CDR3 nucleotide sequence: TGTGCCAGCTCAGCGGGACTACCCCCTACCGGGGAGCTGTTTTTT. Protein product: CASSAGLPPTGELFF.